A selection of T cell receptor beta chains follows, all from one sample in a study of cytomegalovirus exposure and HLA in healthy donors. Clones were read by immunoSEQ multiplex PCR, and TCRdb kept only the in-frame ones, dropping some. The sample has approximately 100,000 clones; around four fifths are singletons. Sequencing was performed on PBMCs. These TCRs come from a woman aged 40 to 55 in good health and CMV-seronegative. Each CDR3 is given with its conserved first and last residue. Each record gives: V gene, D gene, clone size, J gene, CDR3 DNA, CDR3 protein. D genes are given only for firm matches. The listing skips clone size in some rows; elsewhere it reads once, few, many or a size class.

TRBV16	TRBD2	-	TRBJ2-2	TGTGCCAGCAGCCAATCGGCTAGCGGGGCGAACACCGGGGAGCTGTTTTTT	CASSQSASGANTGELFF
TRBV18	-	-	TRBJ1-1	TGTGCCAGCTCACCAAACATTTATATTGAAGCTTTCTTT	CASSPNIYIEAFF
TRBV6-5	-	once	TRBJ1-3	TGTGCCAGCAGTTACTCGTTTGCAGTGGCTGGAAACACCATATATTTT	CASSYSFAVAGNTIYF
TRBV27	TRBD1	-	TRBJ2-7	TGTGCCAGCAGTCGACAGGGCGGCGAGCAGTACTTC	CASSRQGGEQYF
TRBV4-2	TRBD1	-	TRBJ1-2	TGTGCCAGCAGCGAAACGGGACAGGAGAACTATGGCTACACCTTC	CASSETGQENYGYTF
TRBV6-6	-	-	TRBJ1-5	TGTGCCAGCAGTCCAGGGGCAAATCAGCCCCAGCATTTT	CASSPGANQPQHF
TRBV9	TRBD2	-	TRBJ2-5	TGTGCCAGCACCCCGAGGCTAGCGGGAGAGACCCAGTACTTC	CASTPRLAGETQYF
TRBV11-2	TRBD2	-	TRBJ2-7	TGTGCCAGCAGCCCCCGACTAGCGGGAGGAATGTACGAGCAGTACTTC	CASSPRLAGGMYEQYF
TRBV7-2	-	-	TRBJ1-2	TGTGCCAGCAACCTCTACGAGTTGGACTATGGCTACACCTTC	CASNLYELDYGYTF
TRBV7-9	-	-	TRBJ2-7	TGTGCCAGCAGCTCGCAGGAGGTACAGATCTACGAGCAGTACTTC	CASSSQEVQIYEQYF
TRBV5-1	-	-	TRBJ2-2	TGCGCCAGCAGCCCCCACTTCAACACCGGGGAGCTGTTTTTT	CASSPHFNTGELFF
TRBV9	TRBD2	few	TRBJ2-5	TGTGCCAGCAGCGTAGCTCTATTAGCGGGAGGAGAGGGGGAGACCCAGTACTTC	CASSVALLAGGEGETQYF
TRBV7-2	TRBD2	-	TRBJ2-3	TGTGCCAGCAGCTTAGCGAGGGACAGGGGACTAGCGGGGGCTAGCACAGATACGCAGTATTTT	CASSLARDRGLAGASTDTQYF
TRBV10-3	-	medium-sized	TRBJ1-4	TGTGCCATCAGTGTGGGTGGGCAGAGTAATGAAAAACTGTTTTTT	CAISVGGQSNEKLFF
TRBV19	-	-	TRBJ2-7	TGTGCCAGTAGACACAGCTACTACGAGCAGTACTTC	CASRHSYYEQYF
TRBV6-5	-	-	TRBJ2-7	TGTGCCAGCAGCCTGACTGGGGGGGCGGCCTACGAGCAGTACTTC	CASSLTGGAAYEQYF
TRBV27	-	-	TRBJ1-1	TGTGCCAGCAGTACTCCAGGGAACACTGAAGCTTTCTTT	CASSTPGNTEAFF
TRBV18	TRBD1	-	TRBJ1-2	TGTGCCAGCTCCGACGTTGGGACAGGGCCTAACTATGGCTACACCTTC	CASSDVGTGPNYGYTF
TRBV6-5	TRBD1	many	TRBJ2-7	TGTGCCAGCAGTTACTTGGGACAGGCTGCCGAGCAGTACTTC	CASSYLGQAAEQYF
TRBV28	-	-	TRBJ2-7	TGTGCCAGCAGTCGGGGATCCTCTTACGAGCAGTACTTC	CASSRGSSYEQYF
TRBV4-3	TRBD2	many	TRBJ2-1	TGCGCCAGCAGCCAGCGACTAGCGGATTACAATGAGCAGTTCTTC	CASSQRLADYNEQFF
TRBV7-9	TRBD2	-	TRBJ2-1	TGTGCCAGCAGCTTAGTTTGGACTAGCGGGAGGGCCGGGTACAATGAGCAGTTCTTC	CASSLVWTSGRAGYNEQFF
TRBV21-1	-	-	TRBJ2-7	TGTGCCAGCAGCAAAGACAGTGGCGAGCAGTACTTC	CASSKDSGEQYF
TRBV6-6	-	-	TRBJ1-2	TGTGCCAGCAGTTACCTCCGACGGGAAGCTAACTATGGCTACACCTTC	CASSYLRREANYGYTF
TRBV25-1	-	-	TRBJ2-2	TGTGCCAGCAGTGACCCTGGCGGGAAGCCCTCGAACACCGGGGAGCTGTTTTTT	CASSDPGGKPSNTGELFF
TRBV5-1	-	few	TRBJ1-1	TGCGCCAGCAGCTTGGTAACAGGGAACACTGAAGCTTTCTTT	CASSLVTGNTEAFF
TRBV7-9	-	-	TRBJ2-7	TGTGCCAGCAGCTTAGATCGCGAGAGGCACGAGCAGTACTTC	CASSLDRERHEQYF
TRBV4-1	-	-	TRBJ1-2	TGCGCCAGCAGCCAAGAGGCAGTTTACACCTTC	CASSQEAVYTF
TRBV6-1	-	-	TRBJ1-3	TGTGCCAGCAGTGAAGTTCGAGCCACGGCGCGGGGAAACACCATATATTTT	CASSEVRATARGNTIYF